These 8 T cell receptor beta chains originate from one sample sequenced in a study of response to subunit inactivated influenza vaccine (dated by TCRdb to about 2018). The protocol used for the library was RT-PCR. The sequencer was an Illumina HiSeq 2500. In TCRdb, the public reads were trimmed at Q25 with fastp and aligned with MiXCR, with productive beta chains retained. Under each unique CDR3 protein, matching rows form one entry showing the most common genes and DNA. The sample contains about 190,000 distinct CDR3 sequences, approximately 14% of them found a single time. The ten top clones hold about 25% of the sample. This specimen consisted of CD8+ T cells sorted from PBMCs, obtained roughly 5 days after vaccination. The receptors come from a man between 45 and 60 years old who received an inactivated influenza vaccine. Donor details come from another sample of the same person, matched by shared clones.

This clonotype was observed a handful of times. V and J are TRBV13 and TRBJ2-7; D tentatively fits TRBD1 or TRBD2 (6 bases each). The V gene's germline CDR1 is PRHDT and CDR2 FYEKMQ (reference sequence). The CDR3 totals 14 residues. V was cut by 1 base and J by 0 bases, with 7 bases left in between. CDR3 sequence reads: CASSLEGGSYEQYF. The CDR3 region has the DNA TGTGCCAGCAGCTTAGAGGGGGGCTCCTACGAGCAGTACTTC.

This clonotype was counted ten times or more. The chain couples TRBV2 to TRBJ2-7; a possible D gene is TRBD2 (5 bases). The V gene's germline CDR1 is SNHLY and CDR2 FYNNEI. Between the trimmed V and J ends, which lost 7 bases and 2 bases, there was a span of 6 bases. There are 11 residues in the CDR3. The CDR3 bases are TGTGCCAGCACCGGGACCTACGAGCAGTACTTC. This codes for CASTGTYEQYF.

V gene TRBV28 combines with J gene TRBJ2-2; 7 nucleotides match TRBD1. Germline loops: CDR1 MDHEN, CDR2 SYDVKM. V was clipped by 6 bases and J by 1 base; unmatched bases: 8. The CDR3 sequence is 16 residues long. The CDR3 nucleotides are TGTGCCAGCAGCATACCGGGACAGCTGAACACCGGGGAGCTGTTTTTT. Protein product: CASSIPGQLNTGELFF.

The rearrangement links TRBV7-8 to TRBJ1-5, with a tentative D call TRBD1 (5 bases). The CDR3 has 14 amino acids. V was trimmed by 5 bases and J by 6 bases, leaving 14 bases between them. The V gene's germline CDR1 is SGHVS and CDR2 FQNEAQ. CDR3 sequence reads: CASSQGLHSQPQHF. CDR3 sequence (DNA): TGTGCCAGCAGCCAGGGATTGCATTCTCAGCCCCAGCATTTT.

This chain uses TRBV19 with TRBJ2-1; D may match TRBD1 or TRBD2 (5 bases each). CDR1 is LNHDA and CDR2 is SQIVND in the germline V gene (reference sequence). The V end was cut by 5 bases, the J end by 10 bases, with 9 bases between. This CDR3 is 11 amino acids long. The CDR3: CASSSRDEQFF. The DNA for the CDR3 is TGTGCCAGTAGTTCCCGGGACGAGCAGTTCTTC.

This sequence joins TRBV4-1 and TRBJ2-7; TRBD1 matches 10 bases. V shed 4 bases, J shed 5 bases, and the junction held 5 bases outside the gene matches. The CDR3 spans 14 residues. The V gene's germline CDR1 is MGHRA and CDR2 YSYEKL. The CDR3 DNA reads as TGCGCCAGCAGCCTTGGACAGGGGGGTCACGAGCAGTACTTC. This translates into CASSLGQGGHEQYF.

This clonotype was detected a few times. The rearrangement uses TRBV7-9 and TRBJ2-7, with no clear D. Germline V CDR1 and CDR2: SEHNR, FQNEAQ (reference sequence). The CDR3 has 14 residues. Trimming stripped 1 base from V and 4 bases from J, with 11 bases between. Here the CDR3 reads CASSLGPGRYEQYF. The CDR3 coding sequence is TGTGCCAGCAGCTTAGGTCCGGGTAGATACGAGCAGTACTTC. Complete variable domain (other parts from reference TRBV7-9 and TRBJ2-7): DTGVSQNPRHKITKRGQNVTFRCDPISEHNRLYWYRQTLGQGPEFLTYFQNEAQLEKSRLLSDRFSAERPKGSFSTLEIQRTEQGDSAMYLCASSLGPGRYEQYFGPGTRLTVT.

This clonotype was counted only a few times. The chain carries TRBV7-9 and TRBJ1-1; no definite D call. CDR1 is SEHNR, CDR2 FQNEAQ, per germline (reference sequence). V lost 1 base and J lost 1, with 16 bases in between. The CDR3 contains 17 residues. The CDR3 sequence is CASSLGFRRGSNTEAFF. Here the CDR3 DNA reads TGTGCCAGCAGCTTAGGATTCAGGAGAGGGTCGAACACTGAAGCTTTCTTT.